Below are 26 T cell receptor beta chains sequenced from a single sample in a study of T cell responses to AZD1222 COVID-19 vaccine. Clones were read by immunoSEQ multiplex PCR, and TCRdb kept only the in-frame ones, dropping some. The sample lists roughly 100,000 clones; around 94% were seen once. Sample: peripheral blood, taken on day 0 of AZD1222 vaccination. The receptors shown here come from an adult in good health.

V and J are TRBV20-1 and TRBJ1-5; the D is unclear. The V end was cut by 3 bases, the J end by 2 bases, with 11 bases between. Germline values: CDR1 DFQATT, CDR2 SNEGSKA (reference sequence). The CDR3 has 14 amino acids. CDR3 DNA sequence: TGCAGTGCTAGTCTCGGCCAGCGCAATCAGCCCCAGCATTTT. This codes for CSASLGQRNQPQHF.

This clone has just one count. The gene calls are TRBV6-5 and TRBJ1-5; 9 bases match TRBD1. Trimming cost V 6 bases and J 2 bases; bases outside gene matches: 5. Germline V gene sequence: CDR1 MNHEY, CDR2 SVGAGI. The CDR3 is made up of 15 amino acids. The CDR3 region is CASRNTGGGNQPQHF. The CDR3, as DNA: TGTGCCAGCAGAAATACAGGGGGCGGCAATCAGCCCCAGCATTTT.

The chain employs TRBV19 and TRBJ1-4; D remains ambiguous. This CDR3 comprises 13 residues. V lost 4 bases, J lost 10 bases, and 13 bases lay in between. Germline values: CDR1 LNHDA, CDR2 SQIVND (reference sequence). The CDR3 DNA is TGTGCCAGTAGTAGCGTGGGGATCGGAAAACTGTTTTTT. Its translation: CASSSVGIGKLFF.

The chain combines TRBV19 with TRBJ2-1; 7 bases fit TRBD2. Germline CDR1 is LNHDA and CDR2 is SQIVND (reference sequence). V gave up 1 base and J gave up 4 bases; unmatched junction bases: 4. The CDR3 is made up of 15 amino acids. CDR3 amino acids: CASSIGTGGYNEQFF. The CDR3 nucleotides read TGTGCCAGTAGTATAGGAACGGGGGGATACAATGAGCAGTTCTTC.

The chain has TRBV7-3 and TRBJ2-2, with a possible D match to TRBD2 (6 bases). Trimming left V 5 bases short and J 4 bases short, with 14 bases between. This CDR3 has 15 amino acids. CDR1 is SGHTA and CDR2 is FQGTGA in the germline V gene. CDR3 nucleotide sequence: TGTGCCAGCAGCCCCTCCCCTAGCGTCACCGGGGAGCTGTTTTTT. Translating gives CASSPSPSVTGELFF.

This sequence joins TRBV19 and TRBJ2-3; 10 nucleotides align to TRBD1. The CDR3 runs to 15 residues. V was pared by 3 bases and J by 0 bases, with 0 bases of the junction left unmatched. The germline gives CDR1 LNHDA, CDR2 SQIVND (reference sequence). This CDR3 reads CASSMGQGSTDTQYF. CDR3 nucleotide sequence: TGTGCCAGTAGTATGGGACAGGGGAGCACAGATACGCAGTATTTT.

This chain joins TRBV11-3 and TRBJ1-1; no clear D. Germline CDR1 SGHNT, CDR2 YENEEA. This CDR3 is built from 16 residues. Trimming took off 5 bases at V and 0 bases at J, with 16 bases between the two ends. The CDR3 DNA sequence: TGTGCCAGCAGCCGTTATGAGGGTGGGATGAACACTGAAGCTTTCTTT. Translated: CASSRYEGGMNTEAFF.

The CDR3 is CASGGAGSADTQYF. The DNA of the CDR3 is TGTGCCAGCGGGGGAGCTGGTTCAGCGGATACGCAGTATTTT. The chain joins TRBV5-3 to TRBJ2-3; a weak D match, TRBD2 (6 bases). TRBV5-3 carries the ORF label, with uncertain function. The CDR3 loop spans 14 amino acids. V was shortened by 8 bases and J by 6 bases, with 19 bases between the two germline ends.

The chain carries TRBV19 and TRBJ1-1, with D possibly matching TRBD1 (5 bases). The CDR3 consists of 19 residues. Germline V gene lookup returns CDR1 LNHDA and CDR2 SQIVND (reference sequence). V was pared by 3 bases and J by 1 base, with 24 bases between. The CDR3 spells CASSIGAMGPISTNTEAFF. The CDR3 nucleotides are TGTGCCAGTAGTATCGGGGCAATGGGCCCCATCAGTACGAACACTGAAGCTTTCTTT.

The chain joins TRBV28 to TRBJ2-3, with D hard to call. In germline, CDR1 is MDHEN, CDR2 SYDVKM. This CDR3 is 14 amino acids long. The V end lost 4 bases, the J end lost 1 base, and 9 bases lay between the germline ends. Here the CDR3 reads CASSWTSRTDTQYF. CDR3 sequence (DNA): TGTGCCAGCAGTTGGACCTCCCGCACAGATACGCAGTATTTT.

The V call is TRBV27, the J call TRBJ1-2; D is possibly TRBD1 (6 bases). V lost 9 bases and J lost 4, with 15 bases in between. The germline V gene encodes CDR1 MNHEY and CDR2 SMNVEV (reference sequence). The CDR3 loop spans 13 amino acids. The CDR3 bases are TGTGCCAGTGGTCCGGGGGGCCTCTATGGCTACACCTTC. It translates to CASGPGGLYGYTF.

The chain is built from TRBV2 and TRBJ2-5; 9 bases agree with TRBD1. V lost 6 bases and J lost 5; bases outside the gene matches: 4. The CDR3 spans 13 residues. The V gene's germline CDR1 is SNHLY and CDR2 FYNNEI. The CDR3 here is CASRSQGAETQYF. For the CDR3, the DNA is TGTGCCAGCAGATCACAGGGGGCCGAGACCCAGTACTTC.

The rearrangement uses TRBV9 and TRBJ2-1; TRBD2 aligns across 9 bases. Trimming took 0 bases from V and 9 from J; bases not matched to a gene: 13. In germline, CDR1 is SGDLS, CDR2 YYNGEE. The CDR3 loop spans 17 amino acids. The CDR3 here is CASSVGGIAGAQVEQFF. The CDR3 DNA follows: TGTGCCAGCAGCGTAGGGGGGATAGCGGGAGCACAGGTTGAGCAGTTCTTC.

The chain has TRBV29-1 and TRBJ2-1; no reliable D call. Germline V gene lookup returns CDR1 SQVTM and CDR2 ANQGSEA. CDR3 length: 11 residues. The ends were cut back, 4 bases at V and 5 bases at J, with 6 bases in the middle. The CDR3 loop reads CSVGIDNEQFF. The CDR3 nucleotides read TGCAGCGTTGGGATCGACAATGAGCAGTTCTTC.

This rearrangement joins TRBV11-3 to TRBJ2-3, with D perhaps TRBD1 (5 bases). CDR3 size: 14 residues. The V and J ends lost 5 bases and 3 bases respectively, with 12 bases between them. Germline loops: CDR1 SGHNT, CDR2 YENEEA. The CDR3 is CASSPRAGTDTQYF. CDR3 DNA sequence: TGTGCCAGCAGCCCCCGGGCAGGGACAGATACGCAGTATTTT.

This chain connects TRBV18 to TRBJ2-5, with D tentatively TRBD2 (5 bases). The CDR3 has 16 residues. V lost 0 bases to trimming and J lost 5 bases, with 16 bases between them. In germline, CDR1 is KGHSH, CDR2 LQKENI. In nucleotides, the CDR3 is TGTGCCAGCTCACCACCGCGGAACTCGAGGGAGGAGACCCAGTACTTC. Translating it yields CASSPPRNSREETQYF.

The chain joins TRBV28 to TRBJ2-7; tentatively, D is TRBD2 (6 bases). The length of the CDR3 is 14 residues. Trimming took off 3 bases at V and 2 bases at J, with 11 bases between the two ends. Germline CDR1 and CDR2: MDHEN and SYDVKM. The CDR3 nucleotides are TGTGCCAGCAGTTTCGGGAGTTGGACCTACGAGCAGTACTTC. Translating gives CASSFGSWTYEQYF. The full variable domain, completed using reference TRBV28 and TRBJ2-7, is DVKVTQSSRYLVKRTGEKVFLECVQDMDHENMFWYRQDPGLGLRLIYFSYDVKMKEKGDIPEGYSVSREKKERFSLILESASTNQTSMYLCASSFGSWTYEQYFGPGTRLTVT.

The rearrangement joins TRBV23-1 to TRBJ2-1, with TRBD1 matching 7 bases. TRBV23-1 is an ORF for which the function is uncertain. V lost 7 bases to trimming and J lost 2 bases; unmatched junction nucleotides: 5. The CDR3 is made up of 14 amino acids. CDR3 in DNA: TGCGCCAGCACCGCCGGGACAGCCTACAATGAGCAGTTCTTC. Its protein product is CASTAGTAYNEQFF.

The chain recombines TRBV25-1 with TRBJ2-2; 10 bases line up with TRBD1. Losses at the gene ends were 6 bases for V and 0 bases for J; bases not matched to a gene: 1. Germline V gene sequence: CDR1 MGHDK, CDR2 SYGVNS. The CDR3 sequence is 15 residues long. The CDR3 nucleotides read TGTGCCAGCAGAGGGACAGGGGCGAACACCGGGGAGCTGTTTTTT. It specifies CASRGTGANTGELFF.

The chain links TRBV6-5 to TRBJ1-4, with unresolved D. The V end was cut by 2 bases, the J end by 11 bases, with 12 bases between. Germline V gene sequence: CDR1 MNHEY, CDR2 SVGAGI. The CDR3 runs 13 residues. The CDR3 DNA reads TGTGCCAGCAGTTACGACCTTTCTGATAAACTGTTTTTT. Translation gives CASSYDLSDKLFF.

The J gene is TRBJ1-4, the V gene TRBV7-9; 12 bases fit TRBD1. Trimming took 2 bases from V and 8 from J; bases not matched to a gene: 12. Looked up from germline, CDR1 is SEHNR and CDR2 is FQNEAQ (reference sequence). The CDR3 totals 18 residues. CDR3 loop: CASSLSGTGGGGLEKLFF. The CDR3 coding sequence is TGTGCCAGCAGCTTATCCGGGACAGGGGGCGGAGGACTCGAAAAACTGTTTTTT.

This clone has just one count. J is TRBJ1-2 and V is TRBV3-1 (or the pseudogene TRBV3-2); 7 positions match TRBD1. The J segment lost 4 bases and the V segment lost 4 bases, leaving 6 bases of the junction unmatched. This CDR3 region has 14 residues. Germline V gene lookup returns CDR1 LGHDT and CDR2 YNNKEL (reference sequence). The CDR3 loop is CASSPTGQPYGYTF. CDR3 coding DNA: TGTGCCAGCAGCCCGACGGGACAGCCCTATGGCTACACCTTC.

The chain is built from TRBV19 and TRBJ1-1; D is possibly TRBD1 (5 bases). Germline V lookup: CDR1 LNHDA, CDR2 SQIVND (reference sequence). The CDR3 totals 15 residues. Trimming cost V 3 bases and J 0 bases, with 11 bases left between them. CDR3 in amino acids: CASSMGRGMNTEAFF. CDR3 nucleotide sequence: TGTGCCAGTAGTATGGGCCGGGGCATGAACACTGAAGCTTTCTTT.

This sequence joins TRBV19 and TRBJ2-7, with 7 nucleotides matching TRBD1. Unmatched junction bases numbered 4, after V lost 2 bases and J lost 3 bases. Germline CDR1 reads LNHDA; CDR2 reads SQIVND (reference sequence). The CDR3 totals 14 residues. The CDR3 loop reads CASSIQGDIYEQYF. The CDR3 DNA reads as TGTGCCAGTAGTATACAGGGGGATATCTACGAGCAGTACTTC.

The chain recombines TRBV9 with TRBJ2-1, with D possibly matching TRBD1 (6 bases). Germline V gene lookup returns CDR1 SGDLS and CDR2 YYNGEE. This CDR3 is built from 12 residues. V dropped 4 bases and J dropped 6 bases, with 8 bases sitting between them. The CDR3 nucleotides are TGTGCCAGCAGCTCACAGGGCAATGAGCAGTTCTTC. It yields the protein CASSSQGNEQFF.

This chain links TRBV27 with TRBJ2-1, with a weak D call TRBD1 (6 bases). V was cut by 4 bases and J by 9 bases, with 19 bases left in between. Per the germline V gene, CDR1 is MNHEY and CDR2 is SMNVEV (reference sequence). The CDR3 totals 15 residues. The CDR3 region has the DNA TGTGCCAGCAGTTCTCCGGGGCAGGGGAAGGGTGAGCAGTTCTTC. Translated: CASSSPGQGKGEQFF.